This TCR beta chain was sequenced in a study of T cells of healthy individuals. TCRdb passed the 5' RACE reads through MiXCR, listing each CDR3 protein once. The sample lists nearly 100,000 distinct CDR3 sequences; 15% to 20% were seen once. The CDR3 is 15 residues long. V shed 3 bases and J shed 2 bases, with 16 bases lying between them. CDR1 is DFQATT, CDR2 SNEGSKA, per germline (reference sequence). This chain connects TRBV20-1 to TRBJ2-5; D not resolved. The TCR comes from a human donor in good health. CDR3 in amino acids: CSASKFKSAQETQYF. DNA of the CDR3: TGCAGTGCTAGCAAGTTCAAGTCGGCTCAAGAGACCCAGTACTTC.